What follows is one TCR beta chain and its context. Its antigen is unidentified. The germline gene is not matched at one end of the junction; a read error may be the cause. CDR3-region Arm-PCR and iRepertoire HTBI primers produced the TCR beta libraries. TCRdb reprocessed the multiplex PCR reads with MiXCR, giving one entry per CDR3 protein. The table records about 400,000 distinct CDR3 sequences, around 20% of them present only once. These data come from a study of regulatory T cells in long-lasting Graves disease. Findings and limits, study-wide: Lower TCR diversity was seen in persistent Graves' patients than in newly diagnosed ones. Fewer public clonotypes were shared by new patients (around 970) than by persistent patients (about 2,700). Thyroid tissue was not studied; only peripheral blood was.

From germline, CDR1 is MNHEY and CDR2 SVGEGT. This CDR3 has 15 amino acids. As for time point: persistent/refractory GD, antithyroid drugs over 5 years with positive TRAb. Making the TCR library involved RNA that had been extracted from PBMCs. Recruitment took place at an endocrinology department in Xi'an, China. The chain employs TRBV6-2 or TRBV6-3 and TRBJ2-2; 11 bases fit TRBD2. Sequenced here: peripheral blood mononuclear cells (PBMCs), sampled when the disease was refractory, from a patient treated with antithyroid drugs. The sequence derives from a female donor with Graves disease. This CDR3 is CASRTSGMNTGGLFF. CDR3 DNA: TGTGCCAGCAGGACTAGCGGGATGAACACCGGGGGGCTGTTTTTT.